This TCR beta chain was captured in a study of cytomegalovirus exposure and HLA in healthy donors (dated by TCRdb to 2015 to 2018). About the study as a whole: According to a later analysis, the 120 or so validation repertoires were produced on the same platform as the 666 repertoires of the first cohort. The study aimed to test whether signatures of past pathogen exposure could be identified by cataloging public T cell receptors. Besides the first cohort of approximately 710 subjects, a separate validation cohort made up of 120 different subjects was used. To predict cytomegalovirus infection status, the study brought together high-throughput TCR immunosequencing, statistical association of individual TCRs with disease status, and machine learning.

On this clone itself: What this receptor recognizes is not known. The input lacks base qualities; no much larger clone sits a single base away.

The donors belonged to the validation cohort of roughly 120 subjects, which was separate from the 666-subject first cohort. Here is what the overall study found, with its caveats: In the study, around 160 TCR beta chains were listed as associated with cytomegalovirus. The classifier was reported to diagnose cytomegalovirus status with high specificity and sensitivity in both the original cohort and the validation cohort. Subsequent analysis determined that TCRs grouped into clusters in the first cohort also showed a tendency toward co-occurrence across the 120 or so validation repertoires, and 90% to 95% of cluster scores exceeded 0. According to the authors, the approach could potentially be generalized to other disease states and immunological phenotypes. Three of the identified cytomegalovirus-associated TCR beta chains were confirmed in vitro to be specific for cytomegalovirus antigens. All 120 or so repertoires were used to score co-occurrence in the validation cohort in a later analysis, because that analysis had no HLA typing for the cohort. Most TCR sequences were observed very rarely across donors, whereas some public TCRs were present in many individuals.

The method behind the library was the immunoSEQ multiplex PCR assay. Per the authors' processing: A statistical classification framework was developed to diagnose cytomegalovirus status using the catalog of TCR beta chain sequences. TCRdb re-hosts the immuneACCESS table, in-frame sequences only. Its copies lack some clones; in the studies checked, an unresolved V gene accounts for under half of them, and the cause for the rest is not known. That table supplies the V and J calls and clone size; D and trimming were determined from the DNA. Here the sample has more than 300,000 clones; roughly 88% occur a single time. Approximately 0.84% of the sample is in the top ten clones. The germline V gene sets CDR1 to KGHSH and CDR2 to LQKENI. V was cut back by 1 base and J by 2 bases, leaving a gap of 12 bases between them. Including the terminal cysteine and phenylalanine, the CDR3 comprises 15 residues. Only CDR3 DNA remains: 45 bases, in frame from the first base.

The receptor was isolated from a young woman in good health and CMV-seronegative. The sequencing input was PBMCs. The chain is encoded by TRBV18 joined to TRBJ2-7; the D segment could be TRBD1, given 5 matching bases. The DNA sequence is TGTGCCAGCTCACCACGACAGAGACTCACCTACGAGCAGTACTTC. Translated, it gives CASSPRQRLTYEQYF.